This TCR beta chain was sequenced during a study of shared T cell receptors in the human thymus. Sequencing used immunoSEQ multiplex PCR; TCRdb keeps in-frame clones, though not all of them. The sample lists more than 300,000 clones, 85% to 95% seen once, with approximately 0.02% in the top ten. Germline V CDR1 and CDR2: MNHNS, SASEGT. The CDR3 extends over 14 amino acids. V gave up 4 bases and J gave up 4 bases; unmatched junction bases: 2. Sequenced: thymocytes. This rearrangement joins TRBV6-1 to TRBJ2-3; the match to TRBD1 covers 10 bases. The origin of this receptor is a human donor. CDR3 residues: CASSGGTGADTQYF. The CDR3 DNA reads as TGTGCCAGCAGTGGGGGGACAGGGGCAGATACGCAGTATTTT.